The 30 T cell receptor beta chains reported below all come from one sample, sequenced in a study of cytomegalovirus exposure and HLA in healthy donors. It was with 60 Vbeta and 13 Jbeta primers that the PCR ran. TCRdb's table, derived via immunoSEQ multiplex PCR, lists solely in-frame clones and lacks some. The repertoire consists of 190,000 or so clones, with about 85% occurring once and the leading ten covering more than 0.35%. Input material: PBMCs. These receptors came from a male donor in good health and CMV-seropositive.

This clone turned up a few times. Other DNA sequences from this sample encode an identical CDR3 as well. Written as DNA, the CDR3 is TGTGCCAGCAGCTTGGACAGCTCGTATGGCTACACCTTC. It is translated as CASSLDSSYGYTF. The V gene is TRBV5-5, the J gene TRBJ1-2, with unresolved D. This CDR3 has 13 amino acids. Trimming took off 0 bases at V and 5 bases at J, with 8 bases between the two ends. Germline values: CDR1 SGHKS, CDR2 YYEKEE (reference sequence).

The J gene is TRBJ2-7, the V gene TRBV10-3, with 11 bases aligning to TRBD2. The V gene's germline CDR1 is ENHRY and CDR2 SYGVKD. This CDR3 region has 17 residues. Trimming removed 6 bases from V and 5 bases from J; junction bases left unmatched: 15. The CDR3 DNA sequence: TGTGCCATCAGAGGGTATGTAGCGGGAGGGGGAAGCCACGAGCAGTACTTC. It is translated as CAIRGYVAGGGSHEQYF.

CDR3 nucleotide sequence: TGTGCCAGCAGTTCTCCGGCGGGAGAAGGCACCGGGGAGCTGTTTTTT. Protein product: CASSSPAGEGTGELFF. The rearrangement joins TRBV28 to TRBJ2-2, with TRBD2 matching over 7 bases. The length of the CDR3 is 16 residues. Germline values: CDR1 MDHEN, CDR2 SYDVKM. Germline trimming cut 4 bases from V and 4 bases from J; bases unmatched to any gene: 9. Drawing the rest from reference TRBV28 and TRBJ2-2, the complete variable domain is DVKVTQSSRYLVKRTGEKVFLECVQDMDHENMFWYRQDPGLGLRLIYFSYDVKMKEKGDIPEGYSVSREKKERFSLILESASTNQTSMYLCASSSPAGEGTGELFFGEGSRLTVL.

This clone was observed a few times. The chain has TRBV19 and TRBJ2-5; 9 bases are a match to TRBD1. Germline CDR1 is LNHDA and CDR2 is SQIVND (reference sequence). The length of the CDR3 is 17 residues. V shed 0 bases and J 5 bases; nucleotides not matched to a gene: 10. DNA for the CDR3: TGTGCCAGTAGTATAGATCGACAGGGACAGGGAAGTGAGACCCAGTACTTC. Protein sequence: CASSIDRQGQGSETQYF.

The genes are TRBV19 and TRBJ2-4; TRBD2 agrees at 7 bases. Germline CDR1 and CDR2: LNHDA and SQIVND (reference sequence). V trimming: 7 bases; J trimming: 8 bases; junction bases outside the gene matches: 8. The CDR3 contains 13 residues. CDR3 in amino acids: CASTGGSTDIQYF. For the CDR3, the DNA is TGTGCCAGTACCGGGGGGTCCACGGACATTCAGTACTTC. The entire variable domain, with the rest obtained from reference TRBV19 and TRBJ2-4, is as follows: DGGITQSPKYLFRKEGQNVTLSCEQNLNHDAMYWYRQDPGQGLRLIYYSQIVNDFQKGDIAEGYSVSREKKESFPLTVTSAQKNPTAFYLCASTGGSTDIQYFGAGTRLSVL.

This CDR3 reads CASSLAREGLRYGYTF. The DNA for the CDR3 is TGTGCCAGCAGCTTGGCCCGAGAGGGACTACGCTATGGCTACACCTTC. The genes are TRBV5-4 and TRBJ1-2; a weak D match, TRBD1 (5 bases). Trimming pared 0 bases from V and 4 bases from J, leaving 16 bases between. The CDR3 loop spans 16 amino acids. Germline V gene sequence: CDR1 SGHNT, CDR2 YYREEE (reference sequence).

Comments on this clone: This CDR3 is also generated by other DNA sequences in the sample. The chain joins TRBV4-3 to TRBJ2-3, with TRBD2 identical over 9 bases. Germline V gene data show CDR1 as LGHNA and CDR2 as YSLEER. J was trimmed by 1 base and V by 0 bases; bases with no gene match: 14. The CDR3 runs 20 residues. The CDR3 bases are TGCGCCAGCAGCCAAGATCTTTTACTGGCGGGGGGGCCGGGCACAGATACGCAGTATTTT. Its translation: CASSQDLLLAGGPGTDTQYF.

V and J are TRBV10-3 and TRBJ1-1; perhaps TRBD1 as D (6 bases). Trimming cost V 0 bases and J 0 bases, with 8 bases left between them. The CDR3 is 15 residues long. Per the germline V gene, CDR1 is ENHRY and CDR2 is SYGVKD. DNA for the CDR3: TGTGCCATCAGTGAGTCGGGGGACATGAACACTGAAGCTTTCTTT. It codes for CAISESGDMNTEAFF.

Comments on this clone: Compared with germline, one end of the junction differs, possibly owing to a read error. V gene TRBV7-9 combines with J gene TRBJ2-2, with TRBD1 matching 7 bases. The CDR3 runs 14 residues. Germline V gives CDR1 SEHNR, CDR2 FQNEAQ (reference sequence). CDR3 bases: TGTTCCAGCACCAATAACAGGGGAACCGGGGAGCTGTTTTTT. It translates to CSSTNNRGTGELFF.

The V and J genes are TRBV5-1 and TRBJ2-3; possibly TRBD1 for D (5 bases). The germline V and J ends were trimmed by 0 bases and 3 bases, with 8 bases remaining between them. The CDR3 has 14 amino acids. The germline CDR1 and CDR2 sequences are SGHRS and YFSETQ. CDR3 nucleotides: TGCGCCAGCAGCTTGGCCCCAGGGACAGATACGCAGTATTTT. This codes for CASSLAPGTDTQYF.

This rearrangement joins TRBV11-2 to TRBJ2-1; D is ambiguous. The V and J ends lost 2 bases and 7 bases respectively, with 12 bases between them. The CDR3 contains 14 residues. The germline CDR1 and CDR2 sequences are SGHAT and FQNNGV. The CDR3 sequence is CASSLSSVINEQFF. CDR3 nucleotides: TGTGCCAGCAGCTTATCGTCAGTTATTAATGAGCAGTTCTTC.

The chain carries TRBV6-6 and TRBJ2-7; D might be TRBD2 (6 bases). This CDR3 comprises 15 residues. V lost 4 bases and J 0 bases, leaving 13 bases between the germline ends. The germline V gene has CDR1 MNHNY and CDR2 SVGAGI (reference sequence). The CDR3 coding sequence is TGTGCCAGCAGTTCCCCGGGACTGGGCTCCTACGAGCAGTACTTC. Translated, it gives CASSSPGLGSYEQYF.

This rearrangement joins TRBV6-6 to TRBJ2-7; D perhaps matches TRBD2 (5 bases). CDR1 is MNHNY, CDR2 SVGAGI, per germline (reference sequence). The CDR3 contains 13 residues. V lost 6 bases and J 2 bases, leaving 11 bases between the germline ends. The CDR3 reads CASSMPGTYEQYF. DNA for the CDR3: TGTGCCAGCAGCATGCCGGGGACCTACGAGCAGTACTTC.

This chain connects TRBV25-1 to TRBJ2-7, with 7 bases identical to TRBD2. The V segment lost 1 base and the J segment 5 bases; nucleotides outside the gene matches: 14. The CDR3 spans 17 residues. Germline V gives CDR1 MGHDK, CDR2 SYGVNS. CDR3 amino acids: CASSELAVGRGSHEQYF. The DNA for the CDR3 is TGTGCCAGCAGTGAATTGGCCGTTGGGCGCGGGAGCCACGAGCAGTACTTC.

V and J are TRBV11-2 and TRBJ1-2; 10 nucleotides align to TRBD1. Germline V lookup: CDR1 SGHAT, CDR2 FQNNGV. Trimming removed 6 bases from V and 4 bases from J; junction bases left unmatched: 5. This CDR3 region has 14 residues. Written as DNA, the CDR3 is TGTGCCAGCAGAAGGGGACAGGGGTTCTATGGCTACACCTTC. Amino acids: CASRRGQGFYGYTF.

Points on this clone: A read error may account for a junction end that differs from germline. The rearrangement uses TRBV7-9 and TRBJ2-7; D not certain. The germline V gene encodes CDR1 SEHNR and CDR2 FQNEAQ (reference sequence). The CDR3 is 14 residues long. This CDR3 reads CSSSLTNSLDEQYF. CDR3 DNA: TGTTCCAGCAGCTTAACCAACAGTCTGGACGAGCAGTACTTC.

The V gene is TRBV7-6, the J gene TRBJ2-3, with D perhaps TRBD2 (5 bases). V dropped 5 bases and J dropped 0 bases, with 18 bases sitting between them. CDR1 and CDR2 (germline): SGHVS, FNYEAQ. The CDR3 is 17 residues long. Written as DNA, the CDR3 is TGTGCCAGCAGCCCTCCGGTAGGAGGAGCTAGCACAGATACGCAGTATTTT. It translates to CASSPPVGGASTDTQYF. Using reference TRBV7-6 and TRBJ2-3 for the parts outside the CDR3, the full variable domain is GAGVSQSPRYKVTKRGQDVALRCDPISGHVSLYWYRQALGQGPEFLTYFNYEAQQDKSGLPNDRFSAERPEGSISTLTIQRTEQRDSAMYRCASSPPVGGASTDTQYFGPGTRLTVL.

The genes are TRBV6-4 and TRBJ2-2; perhaps TRBD1 as D (5 bases). CDR1 and CDR2 from the germline V gene are MRHNA and SNTAGT. The CDR3 has 13 residues. The germline V and J ends were trimmed by 8 bases and 4 bases, with 11 bases remaining between them. CDR3 in DNA: TGTGCCAGCGGCGACCAGGGCACCGGGGAGCTGTTTTTT. It specifies CASGDQGTGELFF.

This clone was picked up a small number of times. CDR3 sequence: CASTPTGQGQPQHF. The CDR3, as DNA: TGTGCCAGCACCCCGACAGGGCAAGGACAGCCCCAGCATTTT. V and J are TRBV6-5 and TRBJ1-5, with 7 bases aligning to TRBD1. Trimming removed 7 bases from V and 7 bases from J; junction bases left unmatched: 10. This CDR3 region has 14 residues. The germline V gene has CDR1 MNHEY and CDR2 SVGAGI.

This rearrangement joins TRBV30 to TRBJ2-4; 7 bases align to TRBD1. This CDR3 region has 13 residues. With 4 bases clipped from V and 6 bases from J, the junction kept 6 bases outside the gene matches. The germline CDR1 and CDR2 sequences are GTSNPN and SVGIG (reference sequence). CDR3 sequence (DNA): TGTGCCTGGACTAGGGGGCGAGCAAACATTCAGTACTTC. It yields the protein CAWTRGRANIQYF.

The chain uses TRBV4-3 and TRBJ2-5, with 8 bases identical to TRBD1. The DNA end is a closer match to TRBJ2-7, so the J assignment may be wrong. This CDR3 has 15 residues. CDR1 and CDR2 (germline): LGHNA, YSLEER. The CDR3 region is CASSQEGTGVYEQYF. Here the CDR3 DNA reads TGCGCCAGCAGCCAAGAGGGGACAGGAGTCTACGAGCAGTACTTC.

This chain connects TRBV5-1 to TRBJ2-1, with 8 bases that match TRBD2. After removal of 0 bases from V and 0 bases from J, the junction contained 5 bases not matched to a gene. Germline V gene lookup returns CDR1 SGHRS and CDR2 YFSETQ. This CDR3 has 17 residues. The chain's CDR3 is CASSLATSGLSYNEQFF. In DNA, the CDR3 is TGCGCCAGCAGCTTGGCCACTAGCGGACTCTCCTACAATGAGCAGTTCTTC. The full variable domain, its missing parts supplied by reference TRBV5-1 and TRBJ2-1, is KAGVTQTPRYLIKTRGQQVTLSCSPISGHRSVSWYQQTPGQGLQFLFEYFSETQRNKGNFPGRFSGRQFSNSRSEMNVSTLELGDSALYLCASSLATSGLSYNEQFFGPGTRLTVL.

This clone has just one count. This sequence joins TRBV7-2 and TRBJ2-5; D possibly corresponds to TRBD2 (5 bases). The length of the CDR3 is 15 residues. Germline lookup yields CDR1 SGHTA and CDR2 FQGNSA. Deletions cut 1 base from V and 4 bases from J, with 13 bases between. CDR3 DNA: TGTGCCAGCAGCTTAGGGGAGATGTTGGGAGAGACCCAGTACTTC. Encoded protein: CASSLGEMLGETQYF.

V and J are TRBV5-1 and TRBJ1-3; D gene ambiguous. The V end lost 0 bases, the J end lost 0 bases, and 7 bases lay between the germline ends. Germline assignment: CDR1 SGHRS and CDR2 YFSETQ. The CDR3 totals 15 residues. CDR3 in amino acids: CASSLGTASGNTIYF. Written as DNA, the CDR3 is TGCGCCAGCAGCTTGGGGACTGCCTCTGGAAACACCATATATTTT.

The chain is built from TRBV2 and TRBJ2-5, with TRBD1 identical over 9 bases. This CDR3 is 14 amino acids long. Germline-derived CDR1 and CDR2 are SNHLY and FYNNEI. The J segment lost 5 bases and the V segment lost 8 bases, leaving 9 bases of the junction unmatched. CDR3 sequence: CASGLQGARETQYF. Written as DNA, the CDR3 is TGTGCCAGCGGTCTACAGGGGGCGAGGGAGACCCAGTACTTC. Full variable domain (remainder filled in from reference TRBV2 and TRBJ2-5): EPEVTQTPSHQVTQMGQEVILRCVPISNHLYFYWYRQILGQKVEFLVSFYNNEISEKSEIFDDQFSVERPDGSNFTLKIRSTKLEDSAMYFCASGLQGARETQYFGPGTRLLVL.

The chain combines TRBV10-3 with TRBJ2-7, with D perhaps TRBD1 (5 bases). Trimming stripped 7 bases from V and 6 bases from J, with 16 bases between. The CDR3 covers 13 residues. Germline CDR1 reads ENHRY; CDR2 reads SYGVKD. The CDR3 spells CAIKDTSPIEQYF. DNA for the CDR3: TGTGCCATCAAGGACACCTCCCCGATCGAGCAGTACTTC.

Only a few counts were recorded for this clone. The chain links TRBV30 to TRBJ1-1, with 7 bases fitting TRBD1. There are 13 residues in the CDR3. Germline trimming cut 4 bases from V and 4 bases from J; bases unmatched to any gene: 6. The germline gives CDR1 GTSNPN, CDR2 SVGIG (reference sequence). The CDR3 bases are TGTGCCTGGACTACAGGGGCGGCCACTGAAGCTTTCTTT. It codes for CAWTTGAATEAFF.

The rearrangement joins TRBV6-5 to TRBJ1-1; 8 bases match TRBD1. Germline V gene data show CDR1 as MNHEY and CDR2 as SVGAGI. The CDR3 runs to 13 residues. V shed 6 bases, J shed 4 bases, and the junction held 4 bases outside the gene matches. The CDR3 DNA reads as TGTGCCAGCAGAGGACAGGGCCGCACTGAAGCTTTCTTT. Translation: CASRGQGRTEAFF.

This chain's CDR3 is CASSLGRGARRPYEQYF. CDR3 nucleotide sequence: TGTGCCAGCAGTTTGGGGCGGGGAGCTAGACGCCCCTACGAGCAGTACTTC. The chain employs TRBV28 and TRBJ2-7, with D possibly TRBD2 on 6 matching bases. Trimming pared 3 bases from V and 2 bases from J, leaving 20 bases between. Germline values: CDR1 MDHEN, CDR2 SYDVKM. The CDR3 runs to 17 residues.

In this sample, this clone turned up once. This chain links TRBV29-1 with TRBJ1-4; D gene uncertain. This CDR3 spans 16 amino acids. From germline, CDR1 is SQVTM and CDR2 ANQGSEA. V lost 3 bases to trimming and J lost 8 bases, with 22 bases between them. The DNA for the CDR3 is TGCAGCGTTGAGTGGCAGCCGGAGGTGGAACAGGAAAAACTGTTTTTT. Amino acid sequence: CSVEWQPEVEQEKLFF.